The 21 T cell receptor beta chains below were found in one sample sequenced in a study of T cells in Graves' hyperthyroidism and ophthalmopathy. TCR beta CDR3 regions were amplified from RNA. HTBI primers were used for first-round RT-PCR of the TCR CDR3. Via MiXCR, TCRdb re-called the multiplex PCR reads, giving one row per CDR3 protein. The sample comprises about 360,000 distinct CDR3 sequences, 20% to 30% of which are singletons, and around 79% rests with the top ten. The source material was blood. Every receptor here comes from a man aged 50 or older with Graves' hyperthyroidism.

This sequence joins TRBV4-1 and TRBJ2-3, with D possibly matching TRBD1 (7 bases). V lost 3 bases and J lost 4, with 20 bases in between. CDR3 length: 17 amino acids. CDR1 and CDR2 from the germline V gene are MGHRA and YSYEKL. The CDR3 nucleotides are TGCGCCAGCAGCCAGGGGAGGAGGACAGGTTGGGCAGATACGCAGTATTTT. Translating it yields CASSQGRRTGWADTQYF.

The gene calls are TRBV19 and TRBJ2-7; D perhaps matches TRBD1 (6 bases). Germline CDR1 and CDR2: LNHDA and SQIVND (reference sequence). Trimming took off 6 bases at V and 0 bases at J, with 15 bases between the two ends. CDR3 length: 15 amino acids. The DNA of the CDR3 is TGTGCCAGTAGGGCCTCGCCGGGACACTCCTACGAGCAGTACTTC. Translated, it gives CASRASPGHSYEQYF.

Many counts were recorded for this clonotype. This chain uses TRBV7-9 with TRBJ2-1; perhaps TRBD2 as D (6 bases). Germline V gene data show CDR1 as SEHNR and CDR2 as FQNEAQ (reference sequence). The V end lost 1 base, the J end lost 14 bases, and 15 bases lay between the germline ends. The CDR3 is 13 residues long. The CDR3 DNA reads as TGTGCCAGCAGCTTAGATTCCGGGAGAATGAAGTTCTTC. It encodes CASSLDSGRMKFF.

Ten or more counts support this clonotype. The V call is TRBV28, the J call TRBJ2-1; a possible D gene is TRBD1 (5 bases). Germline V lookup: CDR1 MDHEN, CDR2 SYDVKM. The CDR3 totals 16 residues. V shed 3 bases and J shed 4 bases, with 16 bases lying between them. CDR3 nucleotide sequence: TGTGCCAGCAGTTTGACGTCAGGGTTTAAGTACAATGAGCAGTTCTTC. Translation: CASSLTSGFKYNEQFF. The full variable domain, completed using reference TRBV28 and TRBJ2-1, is DVKVTQSSRYLVKRTGEKVFLECVQDMDHENMFWYRQDPGLGLRLIYFSYDVKMKEKGDIPEGYSVSREKKERFSLILESASTNQTSMYLCASSLTSGFKYNEQFFGPGTRLTVL.

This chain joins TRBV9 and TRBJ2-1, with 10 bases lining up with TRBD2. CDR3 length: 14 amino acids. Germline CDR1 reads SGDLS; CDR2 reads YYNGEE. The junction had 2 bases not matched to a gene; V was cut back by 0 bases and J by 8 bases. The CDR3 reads CASSVATSGDEQFF. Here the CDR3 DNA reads TGTGCCAGCAGCGTAGCTACTAGCGGGGATGAGCAGTTCTTC.

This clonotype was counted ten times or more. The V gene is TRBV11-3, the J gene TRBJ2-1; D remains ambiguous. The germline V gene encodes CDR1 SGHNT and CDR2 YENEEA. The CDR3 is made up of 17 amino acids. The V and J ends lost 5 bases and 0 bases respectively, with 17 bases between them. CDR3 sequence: CASSNLNRWSSYNEQFF. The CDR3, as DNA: TGTGCCAGCAGCAATCTGAATAGGTGGAGCTCCTACAATGAGCAGTTCTTC.

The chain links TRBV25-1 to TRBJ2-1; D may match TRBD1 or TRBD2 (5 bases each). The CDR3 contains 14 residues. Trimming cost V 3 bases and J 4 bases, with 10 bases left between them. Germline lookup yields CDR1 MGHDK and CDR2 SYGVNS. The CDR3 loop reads CASSEPGPYNEQFF. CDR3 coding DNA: TGTGCCAGCAGTGAGCCGGGACCATACAATGAGCAGTTCTTC.

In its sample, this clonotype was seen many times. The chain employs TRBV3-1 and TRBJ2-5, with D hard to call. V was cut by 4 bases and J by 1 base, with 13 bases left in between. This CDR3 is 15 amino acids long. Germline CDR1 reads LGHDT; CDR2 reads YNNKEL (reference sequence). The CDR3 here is CASSPSAVSQETQYF. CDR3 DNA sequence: TGTGCCAGCAGCCCCTCCGCGGTCAGCCAAGAGACCCAGTACTTC.

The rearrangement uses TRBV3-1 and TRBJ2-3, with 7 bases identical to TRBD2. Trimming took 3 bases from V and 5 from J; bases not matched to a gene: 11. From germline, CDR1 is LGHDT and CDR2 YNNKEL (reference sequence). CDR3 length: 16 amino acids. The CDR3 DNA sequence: TGTGCCAGCAGCCATCGACTAGCCAGTGTGCAAGATACGCAGTATTTT. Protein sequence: CASSHRLASVQDTQYF.

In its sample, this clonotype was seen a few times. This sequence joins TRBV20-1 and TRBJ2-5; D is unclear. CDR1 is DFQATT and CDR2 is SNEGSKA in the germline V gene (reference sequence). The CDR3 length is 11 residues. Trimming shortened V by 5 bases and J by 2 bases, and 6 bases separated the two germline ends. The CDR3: CSALFQETQYF. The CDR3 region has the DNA TGCAGTGCTTTATTTCAAGAGACCCAGTACTTC.

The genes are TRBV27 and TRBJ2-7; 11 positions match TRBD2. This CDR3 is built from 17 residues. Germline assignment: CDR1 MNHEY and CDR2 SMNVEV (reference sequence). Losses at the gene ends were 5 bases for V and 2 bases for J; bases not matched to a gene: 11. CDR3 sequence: CASSKTGLAVKTYEQYF. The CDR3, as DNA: TGTGCCAGCAGTAAAACGGGACTAGCGGTCAAAACCTACGAGCAGTACTTC.

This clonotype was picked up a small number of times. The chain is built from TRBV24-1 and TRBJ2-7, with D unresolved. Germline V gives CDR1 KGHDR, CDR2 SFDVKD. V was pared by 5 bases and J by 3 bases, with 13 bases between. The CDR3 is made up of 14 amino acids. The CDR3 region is CATSANSGIYEQYF. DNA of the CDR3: TGTGCCACCAGTGCCAACAGTGGGATCTACGAGCAGTACTTC.

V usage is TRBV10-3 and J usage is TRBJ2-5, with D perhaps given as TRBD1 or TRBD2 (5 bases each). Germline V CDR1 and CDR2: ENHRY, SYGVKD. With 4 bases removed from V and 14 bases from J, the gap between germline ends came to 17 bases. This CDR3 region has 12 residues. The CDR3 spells CAISGDGDASYF. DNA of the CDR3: TGTGCCATCAGTGGGGACGGCGATGCTTCCTACTTC.

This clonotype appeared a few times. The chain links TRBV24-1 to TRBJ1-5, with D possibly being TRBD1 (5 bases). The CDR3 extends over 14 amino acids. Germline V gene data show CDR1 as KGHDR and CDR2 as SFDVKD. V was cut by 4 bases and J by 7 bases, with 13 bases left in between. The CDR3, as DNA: TGTGCCACCAGTGACCCCCTGACAGAACAGCCCCAGCATTTT. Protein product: CATSDPLTEQPQHF.

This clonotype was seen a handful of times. The CDR3 bases are TGCGCCAGCAGCTTGGTTTCGGGTAGCGTACACAATGAGCAGTTCTTC. Translation gives CASSLVSGSVHNEQFF. The chain has TRBV5-1 and TRBJ2-1, with D maybe TRBD2 (5 bases). V was pared by 0 bases and J by 5 bases, with 15 bases between. This CDR3 has 16 amino acids. Germline CDR1 SGHRS, CDR2 YFSETQ.

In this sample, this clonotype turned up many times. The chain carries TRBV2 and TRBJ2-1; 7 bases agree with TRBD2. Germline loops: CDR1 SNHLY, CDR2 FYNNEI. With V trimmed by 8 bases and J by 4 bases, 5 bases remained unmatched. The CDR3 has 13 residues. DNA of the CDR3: TGTGCCAGCCGGGACTACCCATACAATGAGCAGTTCTTC. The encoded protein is CASRDYPYNEQFF.

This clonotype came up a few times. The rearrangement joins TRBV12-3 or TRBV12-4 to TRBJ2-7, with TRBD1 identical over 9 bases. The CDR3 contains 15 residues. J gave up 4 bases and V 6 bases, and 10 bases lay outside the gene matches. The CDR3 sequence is CASSAAGTGLYEQYF. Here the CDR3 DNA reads TGTGCCAGCAGCGCCGCCGGGACAGGGTTGTACGAGCAGTACTTC.

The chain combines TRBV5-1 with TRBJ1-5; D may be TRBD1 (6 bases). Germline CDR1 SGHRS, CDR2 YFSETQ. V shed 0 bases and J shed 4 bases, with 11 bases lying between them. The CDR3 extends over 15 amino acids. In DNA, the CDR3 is TGCGCCAGCAGCTTGGATGGGGGGCCGAATCAGCCCCAGCATTTT. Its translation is CASSLDGGPNQPQHF. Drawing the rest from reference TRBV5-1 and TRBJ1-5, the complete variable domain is KAGVTQTPRYLIKTRGQQVTLSCSPISGHRSVSWYQQTPGQGLQFLFEYFSETQRNKGNFPGRFSGRQFSNSRSEMNVSTLELGDSALYLCASSLDGGPNQPQHFGDGTRLSIL.

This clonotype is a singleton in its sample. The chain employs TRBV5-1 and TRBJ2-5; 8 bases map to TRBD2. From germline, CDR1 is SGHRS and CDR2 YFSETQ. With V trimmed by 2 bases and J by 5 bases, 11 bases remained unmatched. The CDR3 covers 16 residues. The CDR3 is CASSLSPSSGGETQYF. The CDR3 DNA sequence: TGCGCCAGCAGCTTAAGCCCGTCGTCGGGAGGGGAGACCCAGTACTTC.

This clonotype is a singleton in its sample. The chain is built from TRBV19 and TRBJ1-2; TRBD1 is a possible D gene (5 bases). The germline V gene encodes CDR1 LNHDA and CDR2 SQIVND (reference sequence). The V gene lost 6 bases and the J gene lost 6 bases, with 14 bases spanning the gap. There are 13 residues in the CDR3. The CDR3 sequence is CASRADRVNGYTF. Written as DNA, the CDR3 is TGTGCCAGTAGAGCCGACAGAGTCAATGGCTACACCTTC.

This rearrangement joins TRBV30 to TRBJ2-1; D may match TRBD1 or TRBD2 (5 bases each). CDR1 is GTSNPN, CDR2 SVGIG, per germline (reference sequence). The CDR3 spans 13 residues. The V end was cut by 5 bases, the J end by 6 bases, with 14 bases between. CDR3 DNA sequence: TGTGCCTGGTCCGAGGGCCAGGGCAATGAGCAGTTCTTC. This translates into CAWSEGQGNEQFF.